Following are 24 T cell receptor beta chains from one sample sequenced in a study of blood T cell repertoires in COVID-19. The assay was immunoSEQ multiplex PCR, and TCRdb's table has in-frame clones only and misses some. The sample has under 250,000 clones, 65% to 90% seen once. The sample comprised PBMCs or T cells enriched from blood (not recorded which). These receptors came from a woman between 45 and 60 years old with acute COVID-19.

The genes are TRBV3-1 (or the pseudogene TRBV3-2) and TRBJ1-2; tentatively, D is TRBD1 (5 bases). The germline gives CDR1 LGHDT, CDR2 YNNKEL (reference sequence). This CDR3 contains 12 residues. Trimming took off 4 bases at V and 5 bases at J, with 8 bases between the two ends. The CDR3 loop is CASSLDMYGYTF. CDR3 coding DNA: TGTGCCAGCAGCCTGGACATGTATGGCTACACCTTC.

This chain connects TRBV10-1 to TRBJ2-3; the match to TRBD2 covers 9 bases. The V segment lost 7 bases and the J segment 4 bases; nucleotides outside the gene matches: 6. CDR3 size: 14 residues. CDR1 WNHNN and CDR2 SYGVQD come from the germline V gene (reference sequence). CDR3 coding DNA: TGCGCCAGCAAAGATAGCGGGGGATCAGATACGCAGTATTTT. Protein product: CASKDSGGSDTQYF.

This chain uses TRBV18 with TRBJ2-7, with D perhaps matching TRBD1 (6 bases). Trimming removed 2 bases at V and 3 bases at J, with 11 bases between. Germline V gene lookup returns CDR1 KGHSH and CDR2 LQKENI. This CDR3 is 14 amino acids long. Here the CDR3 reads CASSPTGQYYEQYF. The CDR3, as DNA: TGTGCCAGCTCACCAACGGGACAATACTACGAGCAGTACTTC.

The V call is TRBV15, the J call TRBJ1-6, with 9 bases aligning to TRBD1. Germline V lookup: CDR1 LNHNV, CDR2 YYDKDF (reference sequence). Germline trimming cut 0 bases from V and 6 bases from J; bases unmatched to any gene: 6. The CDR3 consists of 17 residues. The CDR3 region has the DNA TGTGCCACCAGCAGAGATAAACAGGGGGCCGGTAATTCACCCCTCCACTTT. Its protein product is CATSRDKQGAGNSPLHF.

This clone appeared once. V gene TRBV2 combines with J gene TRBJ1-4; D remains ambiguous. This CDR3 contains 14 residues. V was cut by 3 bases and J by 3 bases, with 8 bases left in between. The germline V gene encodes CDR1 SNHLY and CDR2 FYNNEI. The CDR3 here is CASSEGGSNEKLFF. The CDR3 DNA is TGTGCCAGCAGTGAGGGCGGGTCTAATGAAAAACTGTTTTTT.

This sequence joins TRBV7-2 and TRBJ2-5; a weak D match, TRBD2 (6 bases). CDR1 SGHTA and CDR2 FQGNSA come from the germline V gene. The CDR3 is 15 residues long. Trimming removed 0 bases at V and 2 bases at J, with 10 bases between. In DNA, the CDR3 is TGTGCCAGCAGCTTAGCGGGGGGAGGTCAAGAGACCCAGTACTTC. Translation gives CASSLAGGGQETQYF.

The CDR3 coding sequence is TGTGCCAGCAGCTTAATGACAGTACGTGGCTACACCTTC. Translated, it gives CASSLMTVRGYTF. V gene TRBV7-8 combines with J gene TRBJ1-2, with D perhaps matching TRBD1 (5 bases). The CDR3 has 13 residues. Trimming shortened V by 2 bases and J by 7 bases, and 11 bases separated the two germline ends. Germline V gene lookup returns CDR1 SGHVS and CDR2 FQNEAQ.

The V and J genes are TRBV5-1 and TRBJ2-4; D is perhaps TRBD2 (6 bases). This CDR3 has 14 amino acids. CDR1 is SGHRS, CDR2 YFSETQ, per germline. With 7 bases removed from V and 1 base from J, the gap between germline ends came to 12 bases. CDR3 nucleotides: TGCGCCAGCTCAGAGCGGGTGGCCAAAAACATTCAGTACTTC. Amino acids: CASSERVAKNIQYF.

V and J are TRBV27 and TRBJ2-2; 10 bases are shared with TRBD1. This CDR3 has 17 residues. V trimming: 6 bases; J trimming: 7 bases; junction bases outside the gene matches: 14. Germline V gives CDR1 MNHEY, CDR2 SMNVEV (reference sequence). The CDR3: CASRQLTGTGEHGELFF. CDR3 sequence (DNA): TGTGCCAGCAGGCAACTAACCGGGACAGGGGAACACGGGGAGCTGTTTTTT.

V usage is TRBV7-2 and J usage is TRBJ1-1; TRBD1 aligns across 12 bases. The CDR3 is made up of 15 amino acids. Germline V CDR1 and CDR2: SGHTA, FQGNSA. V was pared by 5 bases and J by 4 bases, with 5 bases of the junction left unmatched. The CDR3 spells CASSPGTGGFTEAFF. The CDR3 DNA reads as TGTGCCAGCAGCCCAGGGACAGGGGGCTTCACTGAAGCTTTCTTT.

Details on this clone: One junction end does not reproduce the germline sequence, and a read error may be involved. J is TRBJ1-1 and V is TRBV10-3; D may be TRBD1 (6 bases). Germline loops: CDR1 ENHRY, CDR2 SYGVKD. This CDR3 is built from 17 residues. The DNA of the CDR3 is TGTGCCATCAGTGAGACCTTTGTGGCTAGGGGGAACGCTGAAGCTTTCTTT. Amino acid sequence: CAISETFVARGNAEAFF.

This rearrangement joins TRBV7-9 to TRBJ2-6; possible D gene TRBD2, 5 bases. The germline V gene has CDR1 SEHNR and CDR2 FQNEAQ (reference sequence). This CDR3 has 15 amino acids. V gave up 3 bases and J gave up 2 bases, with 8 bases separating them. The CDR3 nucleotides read TGTGCCAGCAGCTTCGGACTCCCTGGGGCCAACGTCCTGACTTTC. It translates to CASSFGLPGANVLTF.

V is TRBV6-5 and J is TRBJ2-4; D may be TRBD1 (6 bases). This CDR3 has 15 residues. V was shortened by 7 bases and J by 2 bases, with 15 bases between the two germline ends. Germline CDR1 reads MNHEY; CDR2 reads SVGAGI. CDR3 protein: CASTKDTGSKNIQYF. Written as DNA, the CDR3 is TGTGCCAGCACCAAAGATACAGGGTCCAAAAACATTCAGTACTTC.

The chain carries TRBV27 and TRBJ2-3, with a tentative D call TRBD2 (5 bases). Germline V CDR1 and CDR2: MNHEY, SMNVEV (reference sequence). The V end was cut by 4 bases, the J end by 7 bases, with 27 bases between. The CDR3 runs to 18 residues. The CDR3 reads CASSSLLRERYPMYTQYF. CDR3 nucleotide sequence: TGTGCCAGCAGTTCTCTCCTTCGAGAGCGGTACCCCATGTATACGCAGTATTTT.

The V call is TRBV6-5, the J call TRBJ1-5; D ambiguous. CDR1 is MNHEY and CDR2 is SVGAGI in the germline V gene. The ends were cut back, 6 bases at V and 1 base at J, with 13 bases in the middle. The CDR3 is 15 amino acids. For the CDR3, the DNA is TGTGCCAGCAGCCCGGAGGGTAGGAGCAATCAGCCCCAGCATTTT. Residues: CASSPEGRSNQPQHF.

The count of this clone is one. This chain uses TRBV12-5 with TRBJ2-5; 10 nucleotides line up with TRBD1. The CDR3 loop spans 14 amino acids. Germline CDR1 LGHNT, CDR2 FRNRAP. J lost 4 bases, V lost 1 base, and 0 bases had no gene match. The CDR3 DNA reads TGTGCTAGTGGTTTGGGGGACAGGGGAGAGACCCAGTACTTC. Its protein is CASGLGDRGETQYF. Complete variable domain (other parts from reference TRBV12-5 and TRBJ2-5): DARVTQTPRHKVTEMGQEVTMRCQPILGHNTVFWYRQTMMQGLELLAYFRNRAPLDDSGMPKDRFSAEMPDATLATLKIQPSEPRDSAVYFCASGLGDRGETQYFGPGTRLLVL.

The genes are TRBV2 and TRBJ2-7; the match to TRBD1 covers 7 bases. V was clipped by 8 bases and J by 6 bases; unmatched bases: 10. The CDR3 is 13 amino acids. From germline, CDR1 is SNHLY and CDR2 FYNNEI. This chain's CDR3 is CASDYRGSGEQYF. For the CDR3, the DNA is TGTGCCAGCGACTACAGGGGTTCTGGCGAGCAGTACTTC.

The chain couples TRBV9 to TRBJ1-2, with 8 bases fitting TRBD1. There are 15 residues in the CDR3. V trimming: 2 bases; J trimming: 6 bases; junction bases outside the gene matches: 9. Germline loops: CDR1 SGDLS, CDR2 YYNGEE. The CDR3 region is CASSVSITGQDGYTF. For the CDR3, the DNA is TGTGCCAGCAGCGTCTCGATAACGGGACAGGATGGCTACACCTTC.

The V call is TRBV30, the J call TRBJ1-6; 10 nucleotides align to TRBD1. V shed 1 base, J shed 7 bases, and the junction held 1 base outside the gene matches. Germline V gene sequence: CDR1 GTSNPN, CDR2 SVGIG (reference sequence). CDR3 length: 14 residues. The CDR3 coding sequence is TGTGCCTGGAGTGCGGACAGGGGGAATTCACCCCTCCACTTT. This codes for CAWSADRGNSPLHF.

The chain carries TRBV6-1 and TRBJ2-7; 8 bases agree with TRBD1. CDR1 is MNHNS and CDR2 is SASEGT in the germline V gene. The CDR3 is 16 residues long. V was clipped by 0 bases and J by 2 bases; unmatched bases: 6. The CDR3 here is CASSEAPPTGAYEQYF. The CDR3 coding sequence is TGTGCCAGCAGTGAAGCCCCCCCGACAGGGGCCTACGAGCAGTACTTC.

CDR3 bases: TGTGCCAGCAGCACTAGACAGAACACTGAAGCTTTCTTT. It is translated as CASSTRQNTEAFF. The chain joins TRBV6-6 to TRBJ1-1, with unresolved D. Germline CDR1 is MNHNY and CDR2 is SVGAGI (reference sequence). There are 13 residues in the CDR3. V was pared by 6 bases and J by 1 base, with 9 bases between.

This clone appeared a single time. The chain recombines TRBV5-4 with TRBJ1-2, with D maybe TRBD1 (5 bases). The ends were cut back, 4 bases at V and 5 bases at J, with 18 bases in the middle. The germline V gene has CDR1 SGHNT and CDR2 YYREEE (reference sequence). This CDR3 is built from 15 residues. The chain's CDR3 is CASSPGGQGGYGYTF. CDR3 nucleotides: TGTGCCAGCAGCCCCGGCGGCCAGGGAGGGTATGGCTACACCTTC.

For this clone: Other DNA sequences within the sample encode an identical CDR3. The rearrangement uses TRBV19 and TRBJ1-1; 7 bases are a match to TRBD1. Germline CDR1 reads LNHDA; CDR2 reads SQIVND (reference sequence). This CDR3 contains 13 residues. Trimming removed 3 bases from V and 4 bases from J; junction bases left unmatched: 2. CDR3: CASSIQGGTEAFF. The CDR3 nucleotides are TGTGCCAGTAGTATTCAGGGGGGCACTGAAGCTTTCTTT.

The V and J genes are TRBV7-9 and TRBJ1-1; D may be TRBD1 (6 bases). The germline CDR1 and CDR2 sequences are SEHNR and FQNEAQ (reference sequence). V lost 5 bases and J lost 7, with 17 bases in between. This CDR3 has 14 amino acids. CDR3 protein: CASSAGQPVGEAFF. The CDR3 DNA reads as TGTGCCAGCAGCGCCGGACAGCCTGTCGGTGAAGCTTTCTTT.